The entry below gives a single TCR beta chain sequence along with its context. Its cognate antigen is unknown. The CDR3 totals 16 residues. Trimming removed 7 bases from V and 4 bases from J, with 20 bases in between. CDR1 is LNHDA and CDR2 is SQIVND in the germline V gene (reference sequence). Each CDR3 protein gets one entry after TCRdb re-called the RT-PCR reads with MiXCR. The repertoire holds hundreds of thousands of distinct CDR3 sequences, with approximately 11% as singletons. The record originates from a study of response to subunit inactivated influenza vaccine. Study-wide findings and caveats: Seasonal influenza vaccination, on each occasion, was suggested by the authors to recruit few new T cells.

This TCR was recovered from a man in his forties or fifties who received an inactivated influenza vaccine. The sequencing here drew on PBMCs from blood, taken around seven weeks after vaccination. The V and J genes are TRBV19 and TRBJ2-1, with no clear D. CDR3 nucleotide sequence: TGTGCCAGTAATCCCTCCAGGCTAGACGGGTACAATGAGCAGTTCTTC. The encoded protein is CASNPSRLDGYNEQFF.